Below are 30 T cell receptor beta chains sequenced from a single sample in a study of molecular identifiers for immune sequencing clone quantification. One entry per CDR3 protein results from TCRdb running MiXCR on the PCR reads. This table has 100,000 or so distinct CDR3 sequences, 36% appearing once. Sequencing used naive CD8+ T cells from blood, with Jurkat cell RNA spiked in. Indicated subset: FACS-sorted CD8+CD4-CCR7+CD45RA+ naive T cells. These receptors were taken from a human donor in good health. Some libraries in this study had Jurkat cell RNA spiked in.

This clonotype has only a few counts. The V gene is TRBV6-1, the J gene TRBJ1-1; D gene uncertain. CDR1 is MNHNS, CDR2 SASEGT, per germline. V shed 1 base and J shed 4 bases, with 10 bases lying between them. The CDR3 is made up of 14 amino acids. The CDR3 DNA sequence: TGTGCCAGCAGTGAAGTAGAGGTTCCCACTGAAGCTTTCTTT. It translates to CASSEVEVPTEAFF.

Of note for this clonotype: Without the conserved terminal phenylalanine or tryptophan, this CDR3 likely stems from a read error. V is TRBV5-6 and J is TRBJ1-2; no firm D call. The CDR3 is 12 amino acids. V dropped 3 bases and J dropped 1 base, with 4 bases sitting between them. The germline V gene has CDR1 SGHDT and CDR2 YYEEEE. In DNA form, the CDR3 reads TGTGCCAGCAGCTCTAATAACTATGGCTACACCCTC. It codes for CASSSNNYGYTL.

This clonotype was seen many times. The chain employs TRBV6-6 and TRBJ2-7, with 12 bases aligning to TRBD2. The V gene's germline CDR1 is MNHNY and CDR2 SVGAGI (reference sequence). CDR3 size: 15 residues. V lost 6 bases, J lost 1 base, and 4 bases stayed unmatched. The chain's CDR3 is CASRPLAGGSYEQYF. The CDR3 DNA sequence: TGTGCCAGCAGGCCTCTAGCGGGAGGGTCCTACGAGCAGTACTTC.

Details on this clonotype: The junction and the germline gene differ at one end; a read error may be behind it. The chain has TRBV7-3 and TRBJ1-6; 8 nucleotides line up with TRBD1. The CDR3 runs 15 residues. CDR1 and CDR2 from the germline V gene are SGHTA and FQGTGA. This CDR3 reads CAGSLTTGVNSPLHF. The CDR3 DNA is TGTGCCGGCAGCTTAACGACAGGGGTCAATTCACCCCTCCACTTT.

This clonotype was found many times. The gene calls are TRBV19 and TRBJ1-5; 9 nucleotides line up with TRBD1. There are 18 residues in the CDR3. The V gene's germline CDR1 is LNHDA and CDR2 SQIVND (reference sequence). The ends lost 7 bases at V and 6 bases at J; junction bases unmatched: 19. CDR3 nucleotides: TGTGCCAGTATCCCCGAGGGGGTAGGACAGGGGACCGGTCAGCCCCAGCATTTT. Translation: CASIPEGVGQGTGQPQHF. Variable domain in full (rest from reference TRBV19 and TRBJ1-5): DGGITQSPKYLFRKEGQNVTLSCEQNLNHDAMYWYRQDPGQGLRLIYYSQIVNDFQKGDIAEGYSVSREKKESFPLTVTSAQKNPTAFYLCASIPEGVGQGTGQPQHFGDGTRLSIL.

Details on this clonotype: A read error may be the cause here, since a much bigger clone is one base away. Since no conserved phenylalanine or tryptophan closes the CDR3, a read error is the likely cause. The chain has TRBV7-9 and TRBJ1-1; no clear D gene. V was shortened by 4 bases and J by 3 bases, with 9 bases between the two germline ends. This CDR3 contains 13 residues. CDR1 and CDR2 (germline): SEHNR, FQNEAQ (reference sequence). Here the CDR3 reads CASSSLAYTEAFL. In DNA, the CDR3 is TGTGCCAGCAGCTCTCTAGCCTACACTGAAGCTTTCCTT.

This clonotype was recorded many times. The V and J genes are TRBV28 and TRBJ2-7, with TRBD1 matching 8 bases. The length of the CDR3 is 14 residues. Germline loops: CDR1 MDHEN, CDR2 SYDVKM. The junction had 5 bases not matched to a gene; V was cut back by 4 bases and J by 3 bases. The CDR3 here is CASSSRDRNYEQYF. Written as DNA, the CDR3 is TGTGCCAGCAGTTCTCGGGACAGGAACTACGAGCAGTACTTC.

The CDR3, as DNA: TGCAGCGTAGCTCCGGGACTAGCGTTCAATGAGCAGTTCTTC. Translation gives CSVAPGLAFNEQFF. The genes are TRBV29-1 and TRBJ2-1; 10 bases map to TRBD2. CDR1 is SQVTM and CDR2 is ANQGSEA in the germline V gene. With V trimmed by 6 bases and J by 6 bases, 8 bases remained unmatched. This CDR3 has 14 residues.

Regarding this clonotype: This may be a read error, as it is one base from a much larger clone. The chain combines TRBV14 with TRBJ2-3; a possible D gene is TRBD2 (5 bases). The germline V and J ends were trimmed by 4 bases and 1 base, with 15 bases remaining between them. In germline, CDR1 is SGHDN, CDR2 FVKESK. CDR3 length equals 16 residues. CDR3 in DNA: TGTGCCAGCAGCCGAGAACTAGGATCTGGCACAGATACGCAGTATTTT. Amino acid sequence: CASSRELGSGTDTQYF.

Worth noting for this clonotype: Possible read error: a much larger clone is one base away. This CDR3 fails to terminate in the conserved phenylalanine or tryptophan, so it likely reflects a read error. This rearrangement joins TRBV6-2 or TRBV6-3 to TRBJ2-2; TRBD1 agrees at 7 bases. V lost 6 bases to trimming and J lost 4 bases; unmatched junction nucleotides: 5. The V gene's germline CDR1 is MNHEY and CDR2 SVGEGT. CDR3 length equals 14 residues. CDR3 DNA sequence: TGTGCCAGCAGACTACAGGGGTTCACCGGGGAGCTGTTTATT. Residues: CASRLQGFTGELFI.

There are many counts of this clonotype. V is TRBV7-9 and J is TRBJ1-1; 8 bases map to TRBD1. This CDR3 is 12 amino acids long. V was pared by 5 bases and J by 5 bases, with 1 base of the junction left unmatched. Germline V gene lookup returns CDR1 SEHNR and CDR2 FQNEAQ (reference sequence). The CDR3 nucleotides read TGTGCCAGCAGCGGGACAGGAACTGAAGCTTTCTTT. As protein: CASSGTGTEAFF.

This clonotype was recorded once. This chain uses TRBV27 with TRBJ1-2; a possible D gene is TRBD1 (5 bases). The germline gives CDR1 MNHEY, CDR2 SMNVEV (reference sequence). Trimming took off 8 bases at V and 8 bases at J, with 18 bases between the two ends. The CDR3 totals 13 residues. The CDR3 protein is CASRDRSYDGYTF. As DNA, the CDR3 is TGTGCCAGCCGGGACCGTTCCTACGACGGCTACACCTTC.

This clonotype was observed at least ten times. The chain couples TRBV24-1 to TRBJ2-2; 9 positions match TRBD1. The CDR3 contains 16 residues. The V segment lost 9 bases and the J segment 7 bases; nucleotides outside the gene matches: 14. CDR1 KGHDR and CDR2 SFDVKD come from the germline V gene. This chain's CDR3 is CATEQWGQGQDGELFF. The CDR3, as DNA: TGTGCCACCGAGCAATGGGGACAGGGCCAGGACGGGGAGCTGTTTTTT.

This clonotype was observed a handful of times. The chain is built from TRBV6-5 and TRBJ1-3; TRBD1 aligns across 9 bases. The V gene end was trimmed by 7 bases and the J gene end by 4 bases; junction bases not matched to a gene: 8. Germline V gene sequence: CDR1 MNHEY, CDR2 SVGAGI. There are 15 residues in the CDR3. The CDR3 DNA follows: TGTGCCAGCACCCCGGGGACAGGGCGAGGAAACACCATATATTTT. Its translation is CASTPGTGRGNTIYF.

This clonotype was detected a few times. The CDR3 sequence is CASSAPHHGEETQYF. The CDR3 nucleotides are TGTGCCAGCAGCGCCCCCCATCACGGAGAAGAGACCCAGTACTTC. This chain uses TRBV9 with TRBJ2-5; D unresolved. This CDR3 is built from 15 residues. The germline V gene encodes CDR1 SGDLS and CDR2 YYNGEE. Trimming left V 3 bases short and J 3 bases short, with 15 bases between.

In its sample, this clonotype was seen many times. V and J are TRBV7-2 and TRBJ2-7, with D unclear. The CDR3 is 13 residues long. The germline V gene encodes CDR1 SGHTA and CDR2 FQGNSA. The V end was cut by 5 bases, the J end by 3 bases, with 11 bases between. The DNA of the CDR3 is TGTGCCAGCAGCCCTCAGGACGGCTACGAGCAGTACTTC. Translated, it gives CASSPQDGYEQYF.

This clonotype has just a few counts. CDR3: CASMGGKDTEAFF. The CDR3, as DNA: TGTGCCAGTATGGGGGGGAAGGACACTGAAGCTTTCTTT. This chain connects TRBV19 to TRBJ1-1; perhaps TRBD1 as D (5 bases). This CDR3 is built from 13 residues. CDR1 LNHDA and CDR2 SQIVND come from the germline V gene (reference sequence). V was shortened by 7 bases and J by 3 bases, with 12 bases between the two germline ends.

The gene calls are TRBV7-9 and TRBJ1-3; D not certain. Germline CDR1 and CDR2: SEHNR and FQNEAQ (reference sequence). Trimming took off 5 bases at V and 5 bases at J, with 22 bases between the two ends. CDR3 size: 17 residues. Here the CDR3 reads CASSPRFRSHLRNTIYF. In DNA, the CDR3 is TGTGCCAGCAGCCCCCGATTTAGAAGCCACCTCCGAAACACCATATATTTT. Combining the CDR3 with reference TRBV7-9 and TRBJ1-3 gives the whole variable domain DTGVSQNPRHKITKRGQNVTFRCDPISEHNRLYWYRQTLGQGPEFLTYFQNEAQLEKSRLLSDRFSAERPKGSFSTLEIQRTEQGDSAMYLCASSPRFRSHLRNTIYFGEGSWLTVV.

Of note for this clonotype: A much larger clonotype is one base distant, so this may be a read error. This sequence joins TRBV12-3 or TRBV12-4 and TRBJ1-1; 9 nucleotides line up with TRBD1. The CDR3 length is 13 residues. J gave up 9 bases and V 6 bases, and 8 bases lay outside the gene matches. The CDR3 region has the DNA TGTGCCAGCAGGGGCGGGACAGGGCAGAAAGCTTTCTTT. Residues: CASRGGTGQKAFF.

This clonotype was counted only a few times. The conserved closing phenylalanine or tryptophan is absent in this CDR3, likely reflecting a read error. The chain uses TRBV4-1 and TRBJ2-5; no clear D. The V gene's germline CDR1 is MGHRA and CDR2 YSYEKL. Trimming took off 0 bases at V and 7 bases at J, with 3 bases between the two ends. This CDR3 comprises 11 residues. As DNA, the CDR3 is TGCGCCAGCAGCCAAGAGGGGACCCAGTACTCC. Protein product: CASSQEGTQYS.

This clonotype was counted between two and nine times. The J gene is TRBJ1-1, the V gene TRBV20-1; D unresolved. CDR1 and CDR2 from the germline V gene are DFQATT and SNEGSKA (reference sequence). V lost 4 bases to trimming and J lost 1 base, with 10 bases between them. The CDR3 length is 13 residues. The CDR3 nucleotides are TGCAGTGCTAATAAGGTGGGGAACACTGAAGCTTTCTTT. This codes for CSANKVGNTEAFF.

At least ten counts were recorded for this clonotype. This chain connects TRBV28 to TRBJ1-4, with a weak D call TRBD1 (5 bases). Trimming removed 4 bases at V and 4 bases at J, with 16 bases between. This CDR3 contains 16 residues. Germline V CDR1 and CDR2: MDHEN, SYDVKM. The CDR3: CASSSHDRDFNEKLFF. CDR3 DNA: TGTGCCAGCAGTTCCCACGACCGGGACTTTAATGAAAAACTGTTTTTT.

This clonotype was counted ten times or more. The chain links TRBV11-2 to TRBJ2-3; 13 bases align to TRBD2. Germline trimming cut 5 bases from V and 12 bases from J; bases unmatched to any gene: 8. Germline CDR1 SGHAT, CDR2 FQNNGV. This CDR3 spans 14 amino acids. The CDR3, as DNA: TGTGCCAGCAGCCCGGGACTAGCGGGACCCGCCCAGTATTTT. Its protein is CASSPGLAGPAQYF.

This clonotype was counted a single time. This may arise from a read error, as a much more abundant clone is one base away. This sequence joins TRBV28 and TRBJ2-3; D ambiguous. CDR3 size: 12 residues. Germline values: CDR1 MDHEN, CDR2 SYDVKM. Trimming left V 5 bases short and J 1 base short, with 4 bases between. CDR3 in DNA: TGTGCCAGCAGTACGCGCACAGATACGCAGTATTTT. It yields the protein CASSTRTDTQYF. Complete variable domain (other parts from reference TRBV28 and TRBJ2-3): DVKVTQSSRYLVKRTGEKVFLECVQDMDHENMFWYRQDPGLGLRLIYFSYDVKMKEKGDIPEGYSVSREKKERFSLILESASTNQTSMYLCASSTRTDTQYFGPGTRLTVL.

The rearrangement links TRBV28 to TRBJ2-1, with D hard to call. This CDR3 is built from 16 residues. Germline V lookup: CDR1 MDHEN, CDR2 SYDVKM. V was trimmed by 7 bases and J by 2 bases, leaving 18 bases between them. The CDR3 spells CASTKPRSRAYNEQFF. The CDR3 nucleotides read TGTGCCAGCACGAAACCCCGAAGCCGGGCCTACAATGAGCAGTTCTTC.

There are many counts of this clonotype. The genes are TRBV28 and TRBJ2-3, with 11 bases that match TRBD2. In germline, CDR1 is MDHEN, CDR2 SYDVKM. V was pared by 5 bases and J by 1 base, with 11 bases of the junction left unmatched. This CDR3 spans 18 amino acids. CDR3 nucleotide sequence: TGTGCCAGCAGTCCTAGGCACGGGACTAGCGGAGGCACAGATACGCAGTATTTT. It codes for CASSPRHGTSGGTDTQYF.

There are many counts of this clonotype. The rearrangement uses TRBV28 and TRBJ1-1, with 7 bases that match TRBD1. Germline V gene lookup returns CDR1 MDHEN and CDR2 SYDVKM. The CDR3 runs to 16 residues. The J segment lost 4 bases and the V segment lost 1 base, leaving 9 bases of the junction unmatched. This CDR3 reads CASSLSPTGMGTEAFF. The CDR3 DNA reads TGTGCCAGCAGTTTATCCCCGACAGGGATGGGCACTGAAGCTTTCTTT.

The rearrangement links TRBV7-2 to TRBJ1-1, with a possible D match to TRBD1 (6 bases). Germline-derived CDR1 and CDR2 are SGHTA and FQGNSA. The CDR3 sequence is 19 residues long. The ends were cut back, 1 base at V and 5 bases at J, with 26 bases in the middle. The DNA for the CDR3 is TGTGCCAGCAGCTTAGAGGTTTGGGCAGGGGCCCCAGAGGGGACTGAAGCTTTCTTT. Residues: CASSLEVWAGAPEGTEAFF.

The gene calls are TRBV12-3 or TRBV12-4 and TRBJ2-5; a weak D match, TRBD1 (5 bases). Trimming cost V 6 bases and J 5 bases, with 13 bases left between them. The CDR3 extends over 13 amino acids. The CDR3 region is CASRTGPGETQYF. The CDR3 DNA follows: TGTGCCAGCAGAACCGGGCCAGGGGAGACCCAGTACTTC.

This clonotype was seen at least ten times. The V call is TRBV29-1, the J call TRBJ2-2, with D hard to call. Trimming removed 6 bases at V and 5 bases at J, with 10 bases between. There are 12 residues in the CDR3. CDR1 is SQVTM and CDR2 is ANQGSEA in the germline V gene. CDR3 residues: CSVPLLTGELFF. The DNA for the CDR3 is TGCAGCGTGCCCCTCCTAACCGGGGAGCTGTTTTTT.